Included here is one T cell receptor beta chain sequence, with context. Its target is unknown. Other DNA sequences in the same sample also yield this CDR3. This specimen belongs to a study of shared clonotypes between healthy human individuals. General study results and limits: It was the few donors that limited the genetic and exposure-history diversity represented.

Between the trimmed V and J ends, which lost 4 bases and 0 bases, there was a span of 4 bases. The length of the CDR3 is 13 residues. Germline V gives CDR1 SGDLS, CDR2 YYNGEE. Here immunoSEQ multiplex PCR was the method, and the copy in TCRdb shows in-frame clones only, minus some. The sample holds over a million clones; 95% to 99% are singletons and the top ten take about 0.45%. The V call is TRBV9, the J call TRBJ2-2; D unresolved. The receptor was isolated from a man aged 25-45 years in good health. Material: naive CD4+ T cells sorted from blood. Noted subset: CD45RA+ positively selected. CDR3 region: CASSPTNTGELFF. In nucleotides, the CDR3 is TGTGCCAGCAGCCCGACGAACACCGGGGAGCTGTTTTTT.